Below are 24 T cell receptor beta chains sequenced from a single sample in a study of OX40 agonist ivuxolimab in advanced cancers. Produced via immunoSEQ multiplex PCR; TCRdb's table is partial and in-frame only. The sample has 70,000 to 100,000 clones, 85% to 90% seen once; the top ten hold approximately 7.4%. Specimen: CD4+ or CD8+ T cells sorted from blood, collected in a trial of the OX40 agonist ivuxolimab. Every receptor here comes from an adult with an advanced solid tumor such as melanoma, head and neck, liver or kidney cancer.

The CDR3 is CASSLRVSAVSYEQYF. The DNA for the CDR3 is TGTGCCAGCAGCCTAAGAGTGAGTGCGGTCTCCTACGAGCAGTACTTC. The V and J genes are TRBV7-9 and TRBJ2-7; D is uncertain. Trimming shortened V by 5 bases and J by 0 bases, and 17 bases separated the two germline ends. Per germline, CDR1 SEHNR and CDR2 FQNEAQ (reference sequence). CDR3 length: 16 residues.

This rearrangement joins TRBV7-9 to TRBJ1-1; TRBD1 might be the D (5 bases). CDR1 SEHNR and CDR2 FQNEAQ come from the germline V gene (reference sequence). The CDR3 has 17 amino acids. Trimming left V 4 bases short and J 3 bases short, with 21 bases between. The CDR3: CASSSPFRQGVYTEAFF. CDR3 bases: TGTGCCAGCAGCTCCCCCTTCCGGCAGGGTGTCTACACTGAAGCTTTCTTT.

The table lists this clone with a few counts. The rearrangement links TRBV2 to TRBJ1-1, with unresolved D. V was trimmed by 6 bases and J by 7 bases, leaving 12 bases between them. The V gene's germline CDR1 is SNHLY and CDR2 FYNNEI. The length of the CDR3 is 12 residues. Here the CDR3 reads CASRVSLIEAFF. CDR3 bases: TGTGCCAGCAGGGTGTCTCTAATTGAAGCTTTCTTT. The complete variable domain, with remaining parts taken from reference TRBV2 and TRBJ1-1, reads EPEVTQTPSHQVTQMGQEVILRCVPISNHLYFYWYRQILGQKVEFLVSFYNNEISEKSEIFDDQFSVERPDGSNFTLKIRSTKLEDSAMYFCASRVSLIEAFFGQGTRLTVV.

V usage is TRBV2 and J usage is TRBJ1-4; 9 bases are a match to TRBD1. The V and J ends lost 7 bases and 6 bases, in that order; junction bases with no gene match: 18. CDR3 length: 18 amino acids. CDR1 and CDR2 (germline): SNHLY, FYNNEI. CDR3 region: CASNTILRDREDDEKLFF. CDR3 nucleotide sequence: TGTGCCAGCAATACTATTCTCAGGGACAGGGAGGATGATGAAAAACTGTTTTTT. The variable domain in full, completed from reference TRBV2 and TRBJ1-4, reads EPEVTQTPSHQVTQMGQEVILRCVPISNHLYFYWYRQILGQKVEFLVSFYNNEISEKSEIFDDQFSVERPDGSNFTLKIRSTKLEDSAMYFCASNTILRDREDDEKLFFGSGTQLSVL.

The rearrangement joins TRBV7-8 to TRBJ2-7; 8 bases agree with TRBD1. This CDR3 is built from 15 residues. V lost 0 bases and J lost 3; bases outside the gene matches: 4. From germline, CDR1 is SGHVS and CDR2 FQNEAQ. The CDR3 loop reads CASSLARTGSYEQYF. The CDR3 coding sequence is TGTGCCAGCAGCTTAGCCCGGACAGGGAGCTACGAGCAGTACTTC.

This clone showed up just a few times. CDR3 region: CASSFGQQGRRAEAFF. The CDR3 DNA follows: TGTGCCAGCAGTTTTGGGCAACAGGGTAGGAGGGCTGAAGCTTTCTTT. The chain is built from TRBV6-6 and TRBJ1-1; D is perhaps TRBD1 (6 bases). CDR1 and CDR2 (germline): MNHNY, SVGAGI (reference sequence). V dropped 4 bases and J dropped 6 bases, with 21 bases sitting between them. This CDR3 has 16 residues.

This chain uses TRBV19 with TRBJ1-1; a weak D match, TRBD1 (5 bases). V lost 3 bases and J lost 4, with 12 bases in between. CDR3 length: 14 residues. CDR1 and CDR2 from the germline V gene are LNHDA and SQIVND (reference sequence). The CDR3 loop is CASSISPGRTEAFF. In nucleotides, the CDR3 is TGTGCCAGTAGTATTAGCCCAGGGCGCACTGAAGCTTTCTTT.

The rearrangement links TRBV5-5 to TRBJ1-2, with D perhaps TRBD1 (6 bases). Germline V lookup: CDR1 SGHKS, CDR2 YYEKEE (reference sequence). The ends were cut back, 0 bases at V and 2 bases at J, with 11 bases in the middle. This CDR3 spans 15 amino acids. This CDR3 reads CASSLAGGANYGYTF. The DNA of the CDR3 is TGTGCCAGCAGCTTGGCGGGGGGCGCGAACTATGGCTACACCTTC.

This chain links TRBV27 with TRBJ2-3; possibly TRBD1 or TRBD2 for D (5 bases each). The CDR3 runs 13 residues. V was cut by 6 bases and J by 7 bases, with 14 bases left in between. Germline-derived CDR1 and CDR2 are MNHEY and SMNVEV (reference sequence). The CDR3 reads CASRGTTENTQYF. CDR3 bases: TGTGCCAGCAGAGGGACGACGGAGAATACGCAGTATTTT.

The chain uses TRBV5-4 and TRBJ2-1, with D unresolved. Trimming shortened V by 1 base and J by 6 bases, and 8 bases separated the two germline ends. The germline V gene has CDR1 SGHNT and CDR2 YYREEE (reference sequence). The CDR3 consists of 13 residues. The CDR3 is CASSLMASNEQFF. The CDR3 DNA reads as TGTGCCAGCAGCTTGATGGCTTCCAATGAGCAGTTCTTC.

This rearrangement joins TRBV6-7 to TRBJ2-7; TRBD2 matches 7 bases. TRBV6-7 is reported as an ORF; its role is uncertain. The junction had 11 bases not matched to a gene; V was cut back by 9 bases and J by 0 bases. The CDR3 consists of 15 residues. The CDR3 nucleotides read TGTGCCAGGGGCCATGGGGGACTATACTCCTACGAGCAGTACTTC. Translated: CARGHGGLYSYEQYF.

This clone was observed a single time. The chain joins TRBV9 to TRBJ2-7; 9 nucleotides line up with TRBD1. CDR1 is SGDLS and CDR2 is YYNGEE in the germline V gene. This CDR3 spans 14 amino acids. After removal of 3 bases from V and 7 bases from J, the junction contained 8 bases not matched to a gene. CDR3 DNA sequence: TGTGCCAGCAGCGCACGGGGACAGGGACGAGAGCAGTACTTC. This sequence encodes CASSARGQGREQYF.

J is TRBJ2-1 and V is TRBV7-3; 7 bases match TRBD2. The CDR3 is made up of 11 amino acids. Germline V CDR1 and CDR2: SGHTA, FQGTGA. V lost 5 bases to trimming and J lost 9 bases; unmatched junction nucleotides: 1. CDR3 sequence: CASSLAVEQFF. CDR3 sequence (DNA): TGTGCCAGCAGCCTAGCGGTTGAGCAGTTCTTC.

V is TRBV7-6 and J is TRBJ2-2; 10 bases agree with TRBD2. The CDR3 loop spans 18 amino acids. V dropped 1 base and J dropped 6; count of bases not matched to a gene: 11. Germline lookup yields CDR1 SGHVS and CDR2 FNYEAQ. The CDR3 DNA reads TGTGCCAGCAGCTTAGACATGTTTTTTAGCGGGAGGCCCGGGGAGCTGTTTTTT. This encodes CASSLDMFFSGRPGELFF.

This clone was observed once. The J gene is TRBJ2-6, the V gene TRBV27, with no clear D. Per the germline V gene, CDR1 is MNHEY and CDR2 is SMNVEV (reference sequence). Trimming pared 2 bases from V and 0 bases from J, leaving 5 bases between. The CDR3 contains 15 residues. The DNA of the CDR3 is TGTGCCAGCAGTTTAACCGACTCTGGGGCCAACGTCCTGACTTTC. It translates to CASSLTDSGANVLTF.

The chain couples TRBV29-1 to TRBJ1-5; a weak D match, TRBD1 (5 bases). Trimming left V 6 bases short and J 5 bases short, with 17 bases between. This CDR3 is built from 14 residues. The V gene's germline CDR1 is SQVTM and CDR2 ANQGSEA. The CDR3 coding sequence is TGCAGCGTGGGGGGGACGTCCCGGGATCAGCCCCAGCATTTT. Translating it yields CSVGGTSRDQPQHF.

The chain couples TRBV29-1 to TRBJ1-2; 9 bases line up with TRBD1. CDR1 SQVTM and CDR2 ANQGSEA come from the germline V gene. This CDR3 region has 13 residues. J lost 4 bases, V lost 6 bases, and 6 bases had no gene match. The CDR3 region is CSVDTGGGYGYTF. For the CDR3, the DNA is TGCAGCGTGGATACAGGGGGCGGCTATGGCTACACCTTC. Full variable domain (outside the CDR3, taken from reference TRBV29-1 and TRBJ1-2): SAVISQKPSRDICQRGTSLTIQCQVDSQVTMMFWYRQQPGQSLTLIATANQGSEATYESGFVIDKFPISRPNLTFSTLTVSNMSPEDSSIYLCSVDTGGGYGYTFGSGTRLTVV.

The chain links TRBV9 to TRBJ2-2, with 13 bases fitting TRBD2. From germline, CDR1 is SGDLS and CDR2 YYNGEE. With V trimmed by 4 bases and J by 5 bases, 14 bases remained unmatched. The CDR3 spans 19 residues. The CDR3 protein is CASSLHPGTSGIVTGELFF. CDR3 nucleotide sequence: TGTGCCAGCAGCCTTCACCCCGGGACTAGCGGGATCGTTACCGGGGAGCTGTTTTTT.

The V and J genes are TRBV7-3 and TRBJ2-7; 7 positions match TRBD1. The germline V gene encodes CDR1 SGHTA and CDR2 FQGTGA. The CDR3 length is 14 residues. V shed 2 bases, J shed 2 bases, and the junction held 3 bases outside the gene matches. This CDR3 is CASSLDRVPYEQYF. The CDR3 DNA reads TGTGCCAGCAGCTTAGACAGGGTCCCCTACGAGCAGTACTTC.

This clone was recorded only once. The chain couples TRBV29-1 to TRBJ2-7; no clear D gene. Germline CDR1 is SQVTM and CDR2 is ANQGSEA. The CDR3 spans 15 residues. Trimming stripped 4 bases from V and 3 bases from J, with 19 bases between. The CDR3 DNA reads as TGCAGCGTTGTTGTGCGGTCCTGGAAAGGCTACGAGCAGTACTTC. Its translation is CSVVVRSWKGYEQYF.

A note on this clone: Distinct nucleotide sequences in the sample also encode this CDR3. The V and J genes are TRBV27 and TRBJ2-7; no reliable D call. The CDR3 loop spans 13 amino acids. The V end lost 6 bases, the J end lost 3 bases, and 12 bases lay between the germline ends. Per germline, CDR1 MNHEY and CDR2 SMNVEV (reference sequence). CDR3 protein: CASSLDRDYEQYF. The CDR3 nucleotides read TGTGCCAGCAGCTTGGATCGAGACTACGAGCAGTACTTC.

The chain is built from TRBV11-2 and TRBJ2-3; D is ambiguous. The CDR3 is 14 residues long. Germline V lookup: CDR1 SGHAT, CDR2 FQNNGV. Trimming took 0 bases from V and 8 from J, leaving 12 bases between them. The CDR3 here is CASSLEGMGGTQYF. As DNA, the CDR3 is TGTGCCAGCAGCTTAGAGGGGATGGGTGGTACGCAGTATTTT.

The chain recombines TRBV27 with TRBJ2-3; D ambiguous. Germline-derived CDR1 and CDR2 are MNHEY and SMNVEV (reference sequence). The CDR3 runs to 11 residues. Trimming cost V 3 bases and J 9 bases, with 7 bases left between them. The CDR3 DNA sequence: TGTGCCAGCAGTTTGGGGTTAACGCAGTATTTT. Translating gives CASSLGLTQYF.

DNA of the CDR3: TGTGCCAGCAGTGGATTGGGGACAGGGCGCGAGCAGTACTTC. Translating gives CASSGLGTGREQYF. The V call is TRBV25-1, the J call TRBJ2-5; TRBD1 matches at 9 bases. The DNA end is a closer match to TRBJ2-7, so the J assignment may be wrong. Germline V gives CDR1 MGHDK, CDR2 SYGVNS. The CDR3 contains 14 residues.